The 27 T cell receptor beta chains below come from one sample, sequenced in a study of OX40 agonist ivuxolimab in advanced cancers. Generated by immunoSEQ multiplex PCR, the TCRdb table keeps only in-frame clones and is missing some. Among around 70,000 clones listed, 83% were seen once. This material consisted of CD4+ or CD8+ T cells sorted from blood, taken in a trial of the OX40 agonist ivuxolimab. These TCRs come from an adult with an advanced solid tumor such as melanoma, head and neck, liver or kidney cancer.

The chain couples TRBV7-9 to TRBJ2-7; tentatively, D is TRBD1 (6 bases). The CDR3 totals 16 residues. The V end was cut by 1 base, the J end by 5 bases, with 18 bases between. The V gene's germline CDR1 is SEHNR and CDR2 FQNEAQ (reference sequence). As DNA, the CDR3 is TGTGCCAGCAGCTTAGGGGTGCAGGGGACCATGGACGAGCAGTACTTC. Amino acid sequence: CASSLGVQGTMDEQYF.

The gene calls are TRBV19 and TRBJ2-1; D is unclear. The CDR3 runs to 15 residues. In germline, CDR1 is LNHDA, CDR2 SQIVND (reference sequence). Trimming cost V 0 bases and J 0 bases, with 6 bases left between them. The DNA of the CDR3 is TGTGCCAGTAGTATAGACTGGATCTCCTACAATGAGCAGTTCTTC. Translating it yields CASSIDWISYNEQFF.

V gene TRBV7-9 combines with J gene TRBJ1-1; 8 positions match TRBD1. CDR3 length equals 15 residues. The ends lost 6 bases at V and 3 bases at J; junction bases unmatched: 9. CDR1 is SEHNR and CDR2 is FQNEAQ in the germline V gene (reference sequence). The CDR3 nucleotides are TGTGCCAGCAGATATCGGACAGGGAGGGACACTGAAGCTTTCTTT. Encoded protein: CASRYRTGRDTEAFF.

V gene TRBV30 combines with J gene TRBJ1-3; D is undetermined. The CDR3 runs 14 residues. The germline gives CDR1 GTSNPN, CDR2 SVGIG (reference sequence). Trimming stripped 1 base from V and 2 bases from J, with 9 bases between. The CDR3 loop is CAWSETGAGNTIYF. The CDR3, as DNA: TGTGCCTGGAGTGAAACGGGAGCTGGAAACACCATATATTTT.

The V gene is TRBV14, the J gene TRBJ2-7; 7 bases map to TRBD2. CDR1 and CDR2 (germline): SGHDN, FVKESK. Trimming cost V 5 bases and J 8 bases; bases outside gene matches: 12. The CDR3 covers 14 residues. This CDR3 is CASSAGTGGRKQYF. The DNA of the CDR3 is TGTGCCAGCAGCGCCGGGACGGGGGGTAGGAAGCAGTACTTC.

This sequence joins TRBV5-5 and TRBJ2-7, with D possibly being TRBD1 (6 bases). CDR3 length equals 14 residues. Trimming pared 2 bases from V and 2 bases from J, leaving 11 bases between. Looked up from germline, CDR1 is SGHKS and CDR2 is YYEKEE (reference sequence). In DNA, the CDR3 is TGTGCCAGCAGCTTTAGACAGGAGACCTACGAGCAGTACTTC. This codes for CASSFRQETYEQYF.

This chain joins TRBV11-2 and TRBJ2-7, with TRBD2 matching 8 bases. The CDR3 totals 16 residues. Looked up from germline, CDR1 is SGHAT and CDR2 is FQNNGV. V dropped 5 bases and J dropped 2; count of bases not matched to a gene: 11. CDR3 in DNA: TGTGCCAGCAGCCAAGCGCTTGCGGGAGGAACCTACGAGCAGTACTTC. Protein: CASSQALAGGTYEQYF.

J is TRBJ1-2 and V is TRBV19, with no clear D. The CDR3 totals 16 residues. Germline-derived CDR1 and CDR2 are LNHDA and SQIVND (reference sequence). The V end lost 7 bases, the J end lost 0 bases, and 18 bases lay between the germline ends. The DNA of the CDR3 is TGTGCCAGTACCCTGAGGTCACGGCTCGCTAACTATGGCTACACCTTC. Amino acid sequence: CASTLRSRLANYGYTF.

The chain is built from TRBV5-4 and TRBJ2-1, with 14 bases identical to TRBD2. CDR3 length equals 17 residues. The junction had 9 bases not matched to a gene; V was cut back by 3 bases and J by 7 bases. Germline-derived CDR1 and CDR2 are SGHNT and YYREEE (reference sequence). CDR3 in DNA: TGTGCCAGCAGCTCCCCGACTAGCGGGAGGGTTGGGAATGAGCAGTTCTTC. This translates into CASSSPTSGRVGNEQFF.

The chain joins TRBV15 to TRBJ2-7; D may be TRBD1 (6 bases). The CDR3 runs to 14 residues. Trimming took 3 bases from V and 3 from J, leaving 12 bases between them. In germline, CDR1 is LNHNV, CDR2 YYDKDF (reference sequence). The CDR3 is CATSRTGLNYEQYF. In DNA, the CDR3 is TGTGCCACCAGCAGGACAGGCCTTAACTACGAGCAGTACTTC.

The chain combines TRBV7-2 with TRBJ2-2; 10 bases align to TRBD2. The CDR3 length is 19 residues. In germline, CDR1 is SGHTA, CDR2 FQGNSA. The V gene end was trimmed by 1 base and the J gene end by 3 bases; junction bases not matched to a gene: 11. Here the CDR3 reads CASSLGVAGGPTDTGELFF. For the CDR3, the DNA is TGTGCCAGCAGCTTAGGTGTAGCGGGAGGACCTACGGACACCGGGGAGCTGTTTTTT.

The rearrangement links TRBV7-7 to TRBJ2-3; no clear D. Trimming cost V 1 base and J 3 bases, with 8 bases left between them. The germline gives CDR1 SSHAT, CDR2 FNYEAQ (reference sequence). The CDR3 totals 14 residues. CDR3 in DNA: TGTGCCAGCAGCTTAGATTCTAAGACAGATACGCAGTATTTT. It specifies CASSLDSKTDTQYF.

The chain combines TRBV5-1 with TRBJ1-2, with TRBD1 as a possible D gene (5 bases). Germline values: CDR1 SGHRS, CDR2 YFSETQ. V shed 3 bases and J shed 4 bases, with 13 bases lying between them. The CDR3 sequence is 14 residues long. The CDR3 here is CASSSAGSGYGYTF. The CDR3, as DNA: TGCGCCAGCAGCTCCGCAGGGTCAGGCTATGGCTACACCTTC.

The CDR3 coding sequence is TGTGCCAGTAGTACGGGGGCTAATGAAAAACTGTTTTTT. Translation: CASSTGANEKLFF. The V gene is TRBV19, the J gene TRBJ1-4; perhaps TRBD1 as D (5 bases). The germline gives CDR1 LNHDA, CDR2 SQIVND (reference sequence). This CDR3 comprises 13 residues. V lost 4 bases and J 3 bases, leaving 6 bases between the germline ends.

This clone came up a few times. The gene calls are TRBV7-9 and TRBJ2-1; D not resolved. This CDR3 has 15 amino acids. Trimming cost V 1 base and J 7 bases, with 14 bases left between them. Germline CDR1 and CDR2: SEHNR and FQNEAQ (reference sequence). As DNA, the CDR3 is TGTGCCAGCAGCTTAGTTAGTGGTCGGGCGAATGAGCAGTTCTTC. Amino acid sequence: CASSLVSGRANEQFF.

The chain couples TRBV29-1 to TRBJ2-1; perhaps TRBD2 as D (6 bases). V was clipped by 5 bases and J by 4 bases, with 12 bases between them. Germline V gene data show CDR1 as SQVTM and CDR2 as ANQGSEA. This CDR3 is built from 13 residues. The CDR3 loop reads CSVSRDSYNEQFF. Here the CDR3 DNA reads TGCAGCGTTTCCCGGGACTCTTACAATGAGCAGTTCTTC.

The chain links TRBV11-3 to TRBJ2-6; possible D gene TRBD1, 7 bases. The CDR3 has 20 residues. CDR1 is SGHNT and CDR2 is YENEEA in the germline V gene. The V end lost 0 bases, the J end lost 1 base, and 19 bases lay between the germline ends. The CDR3 sequence: CASSLDQSQGGPSGANVLTF. CDR3 DNA: TGTGCCAGCAGCTTAGATCAGTCTCAGGGGGGACCATCTGGGGCCAACGTCCTGACTTTC.

This chain uses TRBV11-2 with TRBJ2-2; D not certain. CDR1 is SGHAT, CDR2 FQNNGV, per germline. The CDR3 totals 12 residues. The V end lost 3 bases, the J end lost 8 bases, and 7 bases lay between the germline ends. CDR3 nucleotides: TGTGCCAGCAGCTTCAACGGTGGGGAGCTGTTTTTT. It yields the protein CASSFNGGELFF.

This chain connects TRBV13 to TRBJ2-5; 9 bases align to TRBD2. The trim removed 2 bases at V and 5 bases at J, leaving 6 bases unmatched. Per the germline V gene, CDR1 is PRHDT and CDR2 is FYEKMQ (reference sequence). The CDR3 spans 15 residues. In nucleotides, the CDR3 is TGTGCCAGCAGCTTACGGCGGGAGGGAGGTGAGACCCAGTACTTC. Protein product: CASSLRREGGETQYF.

The chain couples TRBV5-1 to TRBJ2-7; 8 bases agree with TRBD1. Germline V gives CDR1 SGHRS, CDR2 YFSETQ. Trimming took 4 bases from V and 0 from J; bases not matched to a gene: 6. This CDR3 is built from 15 residues. CDR3 coding DNA: TGCGCCAGCAGCCCTATACAGGGGGGCTCCTACGAGCAGTACTTC. This encodes CASSPIQGGSYEQYF.

This chain links TRBV11-3 with TRBJ1-1; a weak D match, TRBD1 (5 bases). There are 15 residues in the CDR3. Germline V gene data show CDR1 as SGHNT and CDR2 as YENEEA. Trimming took 1 base from V and 0 from J, leaving 9 bases between them. This CDR3 is CASSLGAGLNTEAFF. The CDR3 DNA is TGTGCCAGCAGCTTAGGGGCAGGGCTGAACACTGAAGCTTTCTTT.

This clone was counted between two and nine times. This chain uses TRBV30 with TRBJ1-5, with D perhaps matching TRBD1 (5 bases). Trimming shortened V by 3 bases and J by 5 bases, and 8 bases separated the two germline ends. This CDR3 region has 12 residues. The germline V gene encodes CDR1 GTSNPN and CDR2 SVGIG (reference sequence). CDR3 sequence reads: CAWSREYQPQHF. The DNA for the CDR3 is TGTGCCTGGAGCAGGGAATATCAGCCCCAGCATTTT.

The chain is built from TRBV11-3 and TRBJ1-1; 10 positions match TRBD1. V lost 3 bases and J lost 3; bases outside the gene matches: 1. CDR3 size: 14 residues. In germline, CDR1 is SGHNT, CDR2 YENEEA. CDR3 sequence (DNA): TGTGCCAGCAGCTTGGACAGGGGGGACACTGAAGCTTTCTTT. It specifies CASSLDRGDTEAFF. Full variable domain (missing parts from reference TRBV11-3 and TRBJ1-1): EAGVVQSPRYKIIEKKQPVAFWCNPISGHNTLYWYLQNLGQGPELLIRYENEEAVDDSQLPKDRFSAERLKGVDSTLKIQPAELGDSAVYLCASSLDRGDTEAFFGQGTRLTVV.

The chain couples TRBV6-1 to TRBJ2-7; possibly TRBD2 for D (5 bases). Trimming shortened V by 6 bases and J by 1 base, and 10 bases separated the two germline ends. CDR3 length: 13 amino acids. CDR1 and CDR2 from the germline V gene are MNHNS and SASEGT. The DNA of the CDR3 is TGTGCCAGCAGGAGGGATGAGTCCTACGAGCAGTACTTC. Translating gives CASRRDESYEQYF.

The chain combines TRBV6-4 with TRBJ2-1; possibly TRBD1 for D (8 bases). Trimming stripped 6 bases from V and 10 bases from J, with 16 bases between. This CDR3 has 13 amino acids. The germline CDR1 and CDR2 sequences are MRHNA and SNTAGT. CDR3 nucleotides: TGTGCCAGCAGAAACAGGGGGGGTCACGAGCAGTTCTTC. This encodes CASRNRGGHEQFF.

The J gene is TRBJ2-7, the V gene TRBV11-3; 11 positions agree with TRBD2. V gave up 5 bases and J gave up 0 bases; unmatched junction bases: 9. Germline lookup yields CDR1 SGHNT and CDR2 YENEEA. The CDR3 consists of 17 residues. The CDR3 DNA reads TGTGCCAGCAGCGGTGGGTTAGCGGGGGGGAGCTCCTACGAGCAGTACTTC. It translates to CASSGGLAGGSSYEQYF.

This clone was counted a few times. The chain recombines TRBV15 with TRBJ2-1; 9 bases align to TRBD2. CDR3 size: 16 residues. V lost 2 bases to trimming and J lost 5 bases; unmatched junction nucleotides: 7. Germline CDR1 LNHNV, CDR2 YYDKDF (reference sequence). CDR3 bases: TGTGCCACCAGCAGATCAATAGCGGGAGTTAACAATGAGCAGTTCTTC. Its protein is CATSRSIAGVNNEQFF.